The 8 T cell receptor beta chains given below trace back to one sample, sequenced in a study of cytomegalovirus exposure and HLA in healthy donors (TCRdb year 2017). Receptor amplification or capture employed the immunoSEQ multiplex PCR assay. For the multiplex PCR, a mixture combining 60 forward primers for TCR Vbeta segments and 13 reverse primers for TCR Jbeta segments was used. TCRdb obtained this table from immuneACCESS and retained in-frame rearrangements with V and J assigned. These tables miss some clones; where compared with another copy, unresolved V genes account for less than half of the shortfall, and the remainder is unexplained. The table for this sample shows 120,000 to 150,000 clones. Roughly 2.7% of the sample is in the top ten clones. Sequences were obtained from PBMCs. Receptors originate from a man in his forties or fifties in good health and CMV-seronegative.

The chain has TRBV7-2 and TRBJ1-2; TRBD1 matches 9 bases. Germline-derived CDR1 and CDR2 are SGHTA and FQGNSA. The CDR3 loop spans 16 amino acids. V lost 1 base to trimming and J lost 0 bases; unmatched junction nucleotides: 3. The CDR3 region has the DNA TGTGCCAGCAGCTTAGGGGGACAGGGAGCTAACTATGGCTACACCTTC. Translation: CASSLGGQGANYGYTF.

The rearrangement joins TRBV4-2 to TRBJ1-1; D not certain. Germline V lookup: CDR1 LGHNA, CDR2 YNFKEQ. V gave up 1 base and J gave up 2 bases, with 11 bases separating them. CDR3 length: 15 residues. CDR3 protein: CASSQVVLANTEAFF. CDR3 in DNA: TGTGCCAGCAGCCAAGTCGTGCTAGCTAACACTGAAGCTTTCTTT.

The chain links TRBV7-9 to TRBJ1-2; D possibly corresponds to TRBD1 (6 bases). Germline lookup yields CDR1 SEHNR and CDR2 FQNEAQ (reference sequence). This CDR3 has 15 amino acids. V was clipped by 4 bases and J by 4 bases, with 16 bases between them. In nucleotides, the CDR3 is TGTGCCAGCAGCTCTACAGGGACCAGAGGCTATGGCTACACCTTC. Translated, it gives CASSSTGTRGYGYTF.

The rearrangement links TRBV6-1 to TRBJ2-5, with 8 bases that match TRBD1. The J call may be incorrect, as the DNA end agrees better with TRBJ2-7. Germline values: CDR1 MNHNS, CDR2 SASEGT. The CDR3 spans 15 residues. In DNA form, the CDR3 reads TGTGCCAGCAGCGCCACCTGGACAGGGATATACGAGCAGTACTTC. Protein product: CASSATWTGIYEQYF.

The rearrangement links TRBV28 to TRBJ2-1; TRBD2 is a possible D gene (5 bases). The CDR3 covers 12 residues. The germline CDR1 and CDR2 sequences are MDHEN and SYDVKM. V lost 6 bases to trimming and J lost 9 bases, with 12 bases between them. CDR3 nucleotides: TGTGCCAGCAGGGACGGGGTCGGTGAGCAGTTCTTC. This encodes CASRDGVGEQFF.

V usage is TRBV19 and J usage is TRBJ1-5; possibly TRBD1 for D (5 bases). The length of the CDR3 is 13 residues. The germline V gene encodes CDR1 LNHDA and CDR2 SQIVND (reference sequence). Trimming shortened V by 6 bases and J by 5 bases, and 11 bases separated the two germline ends. Here the CDR3 reads CASSKQADQPQHF. For the CDR3, the DNA is TGTGCCAGTAGCAAACAGGCGGATCAGCCCCAGCATTTT.

The chain recombines TRBV29-1 with TRBJ1-2, with 7 nucleotides matching TRBD1. This CDR3 has 13 amino acids. V shed 6 bases, J shed 6 bases, and the junction held 10 bases outside the gene matches. Germline assignment: CDR1 SQVTM and CDR2 ANQGSEA. The CDR3 DNA sequence: TGCAGCGTAGCCGACAGGGAAGGGAATGGCTACACCTTC. It is translated as CSVADREGNGYTF.

V usage is TRBV19 and J usage is TRBJ1-4; 7 bases agree with TRBD1. Germline trimming cut 8 bases from V and 4 bases from J; bases unmatched to any gene: 10. The CDR3 covers 15 residues. Germline assignment: CDR1 LNHDA and CDR2 SQIVND (reference sequence). CDR3: CASSDPGQSNEKLFF. CDR3 nucleotide sequence: TGTGCCAGTTCAGATCCGGGACAGAGTAATGAAAAACTGTTTTTT. The full variable domain, rest sourced from reference TRBV19 and TRBJ1-4, is DGGITQSPKYLFRKEGQNVTLSCEQNLNHDAMYWYRQDPGQGLRLIYYSQIVNDFQKGDIAEGYSVSREKKESFPLTVTSAQKNPTAFYLCASSDPGQSNEKLFFGSGTQLSVL.